This T cell receptor beta chain was obtained from a study of blood T cell repertoires in COVID-19. As for the study in general: Sample material is recorded as cDNA or gDNA derived from T cells, B-cell-depleted T cells, or PBMCs.

Two negative PCRs, clearance, or symptom resolution characterized the recovered Cohort 3 donors. Clones were read by immunoSEQ multiplex PCR, and TCRdb kept only the in-frame ones, dropping some. Here the sample spans some 300,000 clones, roughly 84% being singletons. CDR1 is SGHTA, CDR2 FQGNSA, per germline. V lost 6 bases and J 6 bases, leaving 14 bases between the germline ends. This CDR3 region has 14 residues. The receptor was derived from a woman under 40 who had recovered from COVID-19. This chain joins TRBV7-2 and TRBJ2-2, with D possibly matching TRBD2 (5 bases). Sample: PBMCs or T cells enriched from blood (not recorded which). CDR3 bases: TGTGCCAGCAGAAGCGGACCCGTTGCCGGGGAGCTGTTTTTT. Amino acids: CASRSGPVAGELFF. Filled out from reference TRBV7-2 and TRBJ2-2, the complete variable domain reads GAGVSQSPSNKVTEKGKDVELRCDPISGHTALYWYRQSLGQGLEFLIYFQGNSAPDKSGLPSDRFSAERTGGSVSTLTIQRTQQEDSAVYLCASRSGPVAGELFFGEGSRLTVL.